This T cell receptor beta chain was retrieved from a study of blood T cell repertoires in COVID-19. Study in general: Acute and convalescent COVID-19 samples came from the United States, Italy and Spain.

Trimming shortened V by 3 bases and J by 10 bases, and 16 bases separated the two germline ends. The CDR3 has 13 residues. Germline lookup yields CDR1 SGHRS and CDR2 YFSETQ. Per the original data handling: Cell counts per sample came from amplifying reference gene primers. Only in-frame clones appear in the TCRdb table, and some are missing; sequencing was by immunoSEQ multiplex PCR. The DNA gave D and trimming, while V, J and clone size come from that table. The sample gives approximately 140,000 clones, roughly nine tenths of which show up once; approximately 3.7% is in the top ten. Those who participated ranged in age from roughly 18 to 89 years and resided in approximately 26 US areas. Each participant's cohort was designated according to participant-reported clinical history.

Material for sequencing was PBMCs or T cells enriched from blood (not recorded which). This receptor was obtained from a woman in her 40s who had been exposed to COVID-19. The V call is TRBV5-1, the J call TRBJ1-1, with D unclear. CDR3 residues: CASSSEPNRRAFF. The DNA for the CDR3 is TGCGCCAGCAGCTCCGAACCCAACCGGAGAGCTTTCTTT.